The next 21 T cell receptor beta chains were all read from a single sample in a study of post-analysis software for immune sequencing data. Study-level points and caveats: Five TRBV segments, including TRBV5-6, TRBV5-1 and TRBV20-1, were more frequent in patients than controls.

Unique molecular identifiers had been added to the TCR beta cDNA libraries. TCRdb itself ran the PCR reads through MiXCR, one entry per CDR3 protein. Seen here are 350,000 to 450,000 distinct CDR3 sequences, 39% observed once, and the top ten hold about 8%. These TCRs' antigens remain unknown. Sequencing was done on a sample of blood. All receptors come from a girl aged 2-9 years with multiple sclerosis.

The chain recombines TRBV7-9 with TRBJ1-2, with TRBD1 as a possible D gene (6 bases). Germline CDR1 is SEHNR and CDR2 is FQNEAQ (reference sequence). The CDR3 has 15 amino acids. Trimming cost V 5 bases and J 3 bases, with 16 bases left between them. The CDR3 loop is CASSKIGGGHYGYTF. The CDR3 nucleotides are TGTGCCAGCAGCAAGATAGGGGGGGGCCACTATGGCTACACCTTC.

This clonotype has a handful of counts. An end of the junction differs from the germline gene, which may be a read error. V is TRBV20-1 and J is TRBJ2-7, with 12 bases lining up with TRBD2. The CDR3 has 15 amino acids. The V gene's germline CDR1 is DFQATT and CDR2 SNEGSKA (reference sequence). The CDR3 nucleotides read TGCAGTGCTAGAGGGGGACTAGCGGGCTCCCACGAGCAGTACTTC. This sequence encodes CSARGGLAGSHEQYF.

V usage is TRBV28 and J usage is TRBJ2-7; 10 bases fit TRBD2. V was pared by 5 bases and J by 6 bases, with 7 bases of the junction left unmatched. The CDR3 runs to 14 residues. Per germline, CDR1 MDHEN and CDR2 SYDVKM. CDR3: CASSPGTSALEQYF. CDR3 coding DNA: TGTGCCAGCAGTCCCGGGACTAGCGCTCTCGAGCAGTACTTC.

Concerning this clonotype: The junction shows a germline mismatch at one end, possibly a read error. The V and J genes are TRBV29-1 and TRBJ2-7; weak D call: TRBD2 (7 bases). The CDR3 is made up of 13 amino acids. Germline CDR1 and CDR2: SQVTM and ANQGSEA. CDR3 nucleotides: TGCAGCGTTGGGGGGCGGGAGAGGTACGAGCAGGACTTC. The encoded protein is CSVGGRERYEQDF.

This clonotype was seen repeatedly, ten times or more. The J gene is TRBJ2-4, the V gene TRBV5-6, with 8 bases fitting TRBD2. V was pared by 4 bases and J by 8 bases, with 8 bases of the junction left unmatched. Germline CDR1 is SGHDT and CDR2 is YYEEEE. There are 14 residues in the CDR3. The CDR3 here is CASSPPGGSDIQYF. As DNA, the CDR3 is TGTGCCAGCAGCCCACCGGGAGGGTCGGACATTCAGTACTTC. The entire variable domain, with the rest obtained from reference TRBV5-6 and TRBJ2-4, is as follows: DAGVTQSPTHLIKTRGQQVTLRCSPKSGHDTVSWYQQALGQGPQFIFQYYEEEERQRGNFPDRFSGHQFPNYSSELNVNALLLGDSALYLCASSPPGGSDIQYFGAGTRLSVL.

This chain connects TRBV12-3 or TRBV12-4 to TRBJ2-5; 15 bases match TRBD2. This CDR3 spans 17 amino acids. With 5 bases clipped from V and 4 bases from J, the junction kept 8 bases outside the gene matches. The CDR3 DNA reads TGTGCCAGCAGTGCCGGACTAGCGGGGGGGCTGGGAGAGACCCAGTACTTC. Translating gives CASSAGLAGGLGETQYF.

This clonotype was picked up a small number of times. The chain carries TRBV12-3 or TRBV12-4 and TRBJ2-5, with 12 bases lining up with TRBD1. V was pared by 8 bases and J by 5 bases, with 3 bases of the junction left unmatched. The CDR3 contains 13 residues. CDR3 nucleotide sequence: TGTGCCAGCGGGACAGGGGGCATGGAGACCCAGTACTTC. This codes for CASGTGGMETQYF.

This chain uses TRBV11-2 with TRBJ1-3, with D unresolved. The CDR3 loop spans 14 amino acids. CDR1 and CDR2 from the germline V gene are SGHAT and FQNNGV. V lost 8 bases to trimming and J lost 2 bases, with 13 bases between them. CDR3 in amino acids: CASSLWLTGNTIYF. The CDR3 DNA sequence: TGTGCCAGCTCGTTATGGCTTACTGGAAACACCATATATTTT.

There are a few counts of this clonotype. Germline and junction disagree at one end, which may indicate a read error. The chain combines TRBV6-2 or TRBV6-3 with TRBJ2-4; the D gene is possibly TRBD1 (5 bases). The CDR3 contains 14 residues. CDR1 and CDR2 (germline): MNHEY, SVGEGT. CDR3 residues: CARSYYQGSPTQYF. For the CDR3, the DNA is TGTGCCCGCAGTTACTACCAGGGAAGCCCGACGCAGTACTTC.

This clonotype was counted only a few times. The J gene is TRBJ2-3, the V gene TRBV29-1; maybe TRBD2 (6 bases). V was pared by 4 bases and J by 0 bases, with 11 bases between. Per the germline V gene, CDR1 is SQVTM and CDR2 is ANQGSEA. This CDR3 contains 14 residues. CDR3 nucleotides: TGCAGCGTTGGGTTACGGGGGAGCACAGATACGCAGTATTTT. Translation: CSVGLRGSTDTQYF.

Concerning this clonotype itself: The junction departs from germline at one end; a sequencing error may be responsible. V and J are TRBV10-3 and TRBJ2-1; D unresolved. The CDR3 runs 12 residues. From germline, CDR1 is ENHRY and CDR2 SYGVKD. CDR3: CANSEPGYEQFF. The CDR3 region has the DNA TGTGCCAACAGTGAGCCTGGTTATGAGCAGTTCTTC.

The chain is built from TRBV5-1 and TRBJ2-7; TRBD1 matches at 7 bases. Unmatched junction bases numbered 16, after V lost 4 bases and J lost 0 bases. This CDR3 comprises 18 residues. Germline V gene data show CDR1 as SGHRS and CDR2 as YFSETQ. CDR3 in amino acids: CASSLPGQIVPSSYEQYF. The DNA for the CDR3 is TGCGCCAGCAGCCTCCCGGGACAGATCGTCCCTTCCTCCTACGAGCAGTACTTC.

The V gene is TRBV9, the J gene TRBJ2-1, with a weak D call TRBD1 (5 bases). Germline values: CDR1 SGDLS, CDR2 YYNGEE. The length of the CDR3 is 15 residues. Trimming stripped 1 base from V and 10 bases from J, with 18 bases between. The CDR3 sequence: CASSVFQGMIGEQFF. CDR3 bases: TGTGCCAGCAGCGTATTTCAGGGCATGATTGGCGAGCAGTTCTTC.

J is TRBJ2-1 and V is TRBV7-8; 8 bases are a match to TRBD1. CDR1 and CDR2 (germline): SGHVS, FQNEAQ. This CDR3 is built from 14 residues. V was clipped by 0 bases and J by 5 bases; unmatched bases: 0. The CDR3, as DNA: TGTGCCAGCAGCTTAGCGGACAGGGACAATGAGCAGTTCTTC. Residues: CASSLADRDNEQFF.

The CDR3 reads CATSRDGVAYEQYF. The CDR3, as DNA: TGTGCCACCAGCAGAGATGGAGTCGCTTACGAGCAGTACTTC. The chain couples TRBV15 to TRBJ2-7; D not certain. CDR3 length: 14 amino acids. Germline loops: CDR1 LNHNV, CDR2 YYDKDF (reference sequence). V was trimmed by 0 bases and J by 4 bases, leaving 10 bases between them. Together with reference TRBV15 and TRBJ2-7, the CDR3 gives the full variable domain: DAMVIQNPRYQVTQFGKPVTLSCSQTLNHNVMYWYQQKSSQAPKLLFHYYDKDFNNEADTPDNFQSRRPNTSFCFLDIRSPGLGDTAMYLCATSRDGVAYEQYFGPGTRLTVT.

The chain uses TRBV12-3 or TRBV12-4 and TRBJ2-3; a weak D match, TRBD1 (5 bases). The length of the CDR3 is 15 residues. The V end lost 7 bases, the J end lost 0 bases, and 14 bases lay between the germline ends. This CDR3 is CASTQGVKSTDTQYF. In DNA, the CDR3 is TGTGCCAGCACCCAAGGGGTCAAAAGCACAGATACGCAGTATTTT.

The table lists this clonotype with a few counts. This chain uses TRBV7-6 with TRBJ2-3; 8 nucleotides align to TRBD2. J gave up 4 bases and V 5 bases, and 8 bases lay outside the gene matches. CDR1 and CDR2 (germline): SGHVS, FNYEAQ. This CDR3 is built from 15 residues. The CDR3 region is CASSLSGTSADTQYF. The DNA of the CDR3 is TGTGCCAGCAGCCTGAGTGGGACTAGTGCAGATACGCAGTATTTT.

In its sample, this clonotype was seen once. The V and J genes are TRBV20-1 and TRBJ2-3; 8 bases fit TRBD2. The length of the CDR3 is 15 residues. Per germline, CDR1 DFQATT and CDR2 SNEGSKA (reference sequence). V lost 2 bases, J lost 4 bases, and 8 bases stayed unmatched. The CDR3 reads CSARPGLAYADTQYF. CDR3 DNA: TGCAGTGCTAGACCCGGACTAGCTTACGCAGATACGCAGTATTTT.

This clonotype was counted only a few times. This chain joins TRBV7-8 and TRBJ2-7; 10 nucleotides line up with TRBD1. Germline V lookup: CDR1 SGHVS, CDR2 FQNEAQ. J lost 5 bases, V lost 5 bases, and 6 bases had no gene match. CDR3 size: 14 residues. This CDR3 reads CASSPRQGAHEQYF. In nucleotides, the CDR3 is TGTGCCAGCAGCCCCAGACAGGGGGCCCACGAGCAGTACTTC.

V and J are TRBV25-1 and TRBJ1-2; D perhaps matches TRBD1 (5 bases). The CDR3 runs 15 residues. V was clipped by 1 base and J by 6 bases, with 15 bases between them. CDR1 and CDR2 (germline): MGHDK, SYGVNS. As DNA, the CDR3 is TGTGCCAGCAGTGAATCGGGCAGGGAAGAGGATGGCTACACCTTC. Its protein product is CASSESGREEDGYTF.

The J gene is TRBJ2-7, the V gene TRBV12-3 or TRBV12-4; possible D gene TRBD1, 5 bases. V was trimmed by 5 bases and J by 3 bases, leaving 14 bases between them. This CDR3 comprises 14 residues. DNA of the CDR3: TGTGCCAGCAGTATCCGCAGGGTAATCTACGAGCAGTACTTC. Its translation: CASSIRRVIYEQYF.